This T cell receptor beta chain was sequenced in a study of beta chain features in type 1 diabetes. Background on the study: The patients were much like the healthy donors in age, gender and cell yields.

Study-level points and caveats: The influence of HLA type on TCRB rearrangement stayed undetermined. Within patients, naive, central memory and Treg TCRB repertoires seemed more similar than within healthy donors. All four CD4+ subsets of Type 1 diabetes patients contained TCRB CDR3s that were moderately but significantly shorter.

The length of the CDR3 is 15 residues. From germline, CDR1 is KGHSH and CDR2 LQKENI. The junction had 8 bases not matched to a gene; V was cut back by 5 bases and J by 1 base. As for this clone: Its cognate antigen is unknown.

Donors underwent one heparinised blood draw, around 120 mL on average. Expressed TCRB transcripts were sequenced because the entire RNA isolate underwent reverse transcription. Method: immunoSEQ multiplex PCR; TCRdb's copy keeps in-frame clones and lacks some. Of roughly 140,000 clones listed, 10% are singletons. The source is a young man with type 1 diabetes. The sequenced material came from central memory CD4+ T cells from blood. The chain carries TRBV18 and TRBJ2-7, with 7 positions matching TRBD1. The CDR3 DNA is TGTGCCAGCTCAGAGCTGGGACAGTCATCCTACGAGCAGTACTTC. Translating it yields CASSELGQSSYEQYF.